This passage covers 9 T cell receptor beta chains from one sample sequenced in a study of naive and memory T cell subsets. Ligated cDNA underwent four rounds of PCR with nested alpha and beta constant region primers and SP2. TCRdb re-analysed the UMI-ligation and nested PCR reads in MiXCR, keeping a single row per CDR3 protein. The sample carries around 37,000 distinct CDR3 sequences, 8% to 13% recorded once. As for treatment: skin biopsy from PPD injection site in Mantoux-positive individual. The library had UMIs added by 3' ligation of an oligonucleotide to TCR cDNA. The starting material was skin, obtained from a tuberculin skin test site. These receptors were collected from an adult in good health.

As for this clonotype: A clone one base away is much larger, so this may be a read error. The chain uses TRBV3-1 and TRBJ2-1, with TRBD2 as a possible D gene (5 bases). CDR3 length: 15 residues. The V gene lost 4 bases and the J gene lost 6 bases, with 16 bases spanning the gap. From germline, CDR1 is LGHDT and CDR2 YNNKEL (reference sequence). Here the CDR3 reads CASSPQAGRGNEQFF. The CDR3 region has the DNA TGTGCCAGCAGCCCTCAAGCCGGCCGGGGCAATGAGCAGTTCTTC.

The genes are TRBV12-3 or TRBV12-4 and TRBJ1-1, with 11 nucleotides matching TRBD1. The V segment lost 1 base and the J segment 11 bases; nucleotides outside the gene matches: 6. The CDR3 totals 14 residues. For the CDR3, the DNA is TGTGCCAGCAGTTTAGATGGGACAGGGGGTTTTGCTTTCTTT. Amino acid sequence: CASSLDGTGGFAFF.

The chain carries TRBV20-1 and TRBJ2-3; D possibly corresponds to TRBD1 (5 bases). The germline V and J ends were trimmed by 6 bases and 0 bases, with 13 bases remaining between them. Germline V gene lookup returns CDR1 DFQATT and CDR2 SNEGSKA (reference sequence). CDR3 length equals 14 residues. CDR3 loop: CSAPRTRSTDTQYF. The CDR3 region has the DNA TGCAGTGCGCCCAGGACAAGGAGCACAGATACGCAGTATTTT.

The rearrangement links TRBV5-1 to TRBJ2-5, with D uncertain. V lost 3 bases and J lost 2, with 11 bases in between. Germline-derived CDR1 and CDR2 are SGHRS and YFSETQ. This CDR3 is built from 14 residues. The CDR3 reads CASSSTFGQETQYF. The CDR3 DNA reads as TGCGCCAGCAGCTCGACCTTTGGACAAGAGACCCAGTACTTC.

By share of the sample, this clonotype is medium-sized (0.01 to 0.1%). The rearrangement joins TRBV29-1 to TRBJ1-1, with 7 nucleotides matching TRBD1. Per the germline V gene, CDR1 is SQVTM and CDR2 is ANQGSEA. J was trimmed by 3 bases and V by 6 bases; bases with no gene match: 16. The CDR3 contains 16 residues. The chain's CDR3 is CSVDHRNRGFDTEAFF. For the CDR3, the DNA is TGCAGCGTCGATCATCGAAACAGGGGATTTGACACTGAAGCTTTCTTT.

The chain employs TRBV12-3 or TRBV12-4 and TRBJ1-3; 7 positions agree with TRBD1. J lost 1 base, V lost 8 bases, and 5 bases had no gene match. This CDR3 region has 14 residues. CDR3 DNA sequence: TGTGCCAGCGGCTTCAGGGGGTCTGGAAACACCATATATTTT. Residues: CASGFRGSGNTIYF.

The chain has TRBV16 and TRBJ2-1; 13 positions match TRBD2. CDR3 length: 17 amino acids. CDR1 KGHSY and CDR2 FQNENV come from the germline V gene. V was pared by 3 bases and J by 4 bases, with 6 bases of the junction left unmatched. DNA for the CDR3: TGTGCCAGCAGCCACCAACTAGCGGGGGGGCAATACAATGAGCAGTTCTTC. This translates into CASSHQLAGGQYNEQFF.

J is TRBJ1-2 and V is TRBV14; D not certain. This CDR3 contains 12 residues. The germline CDR1 and CDR2 sequences are SGHDN and FVKESK. V was pared by 4 bases and J by 6 bases, with 9 bases between. The CDR3 sequence: CASSPRDNGYTF. The DNA for the CDR3 is TGTGCCAGCAGCCCTAGGGATAATGGCTACACCTTC.

This clonotype was counted at least ten times. The chain is built from TRBV27 and TRBJ1-5; D remains ambiguous. Germline V gene lookup returns CDR1 MNHEY and CDR2 SMNVEV (reference sequence). Trimming pared 2 bases from V and 7 bases from J, leaving 9 bases between. The length of the CDR3 is 13 residues. The chain's CDR3 is CASSLKEYQPQHF. In nucleotides, the CDR3 is TGTGCCAGCAGTTTAAAAGAATACCAGCCCCAGCATTTT.